These 29 T cell receptor beta chains originate from one sample sequenced in a study of cytomegalovirus exposure and HLA in healthy donors (dated by TCRdb to the late 2010s). Receptor libraries were prepared by the immunoSEQ multiplex PCR assay. TCRdb's version of the immuneACCESS table is confined to in-frame rearrangements and falls short of the full clone set. An unresolved V gene accounts for under half of the shortfall where checked; the remainder is of unknown origin. Recorded for this sample are around 190,000 clones; 86% of them occurred a single time. About 1.6% of the sample goes to the ten largest clones. Sequencing was done on a sample of PBMCs. These receptors were taken from a woman aged 18-35 years in good health and CMV-seronegative.

V and J are TRBV28 and TRBJ1-5; 7 bases agree with TRBD1. The junction had 5 bases not matched to a gene; V was cut back by 6 bases and J by 0 bases. CDR1 MDHEN and CDR2 SYDVKM come from the germline V gene. The CDR3 has 15 amino acids. The CDR3 DNA reads as TGTGCCAGCAGCGGGACAGCTAATAGCAATCAGCCCCAGCATTTT. Amino acid sequence: CASSGTANSNQPQHF.

The chain uses TRBV7-7 and TRBJ1-6, with TRBD1 matching 12 bases. This CDR3 has 16 amino acids. With 4 bases clipped from V and 11 bases from J, the junction kept 9 bases outside the gene matches. Germline V gives CDR1 SSHAT, CDR2 FNYEAQ (reference sequence). This CDR3 is CASSCLRDRGPTPLHF. CDR3 DNA sequence: TGTGCCAGCAGCTGTCTCCGGGACAGGGGGCCCACACCCCTCCACTTT.

This clone appeared once. The chain's CDR3 is CASSHPTDRVGYEQYF. CDR3 sequence (DNA): TGCGCCAGCAGCCACCCTACCGACAGGGTGGGCTACGAGCAGTACTTC. The chain links TRBV5-1 to TRBJ2-7; 7 bases align to TRBD1. Per the germline V gene, CDR1 is SGHRS and CDR2 is YFSETQ. The J segment lost 3 bases and the V segment lost 4 bases, leaving 13 bases of the junction unmatched. The CDR3 is 16 residues long. The variable domain in full, completed from reference TRBV5-1 and TRBJ2-7, reads KAGVTQTPRYLIKTRGQQVTLSCSPISGHRSVSWYQQTPGQGLQFLFEYFSETQRNKGNFPGRFSGRQFSNSRSEMNVSTLELGDSALYLCASSHPTDRVGYEQYFGPGTRLTVT.

This clone was seen a handful of times. This rearrangement joins TRBV7-9 to TRBJ1-4; no definite D call. The germline V and J ends were trimmed by 3 bases and 7 bases, with 18 bases remaining between them. The germline CDR1 and CDR2 sequences are SEHNR and FQNEAQ (reference sequence). The CDR3 contains 16 residues. The chain's CDR3 is CASSFPRYGRGEKLFF. The CDR3 bases are TGTGCCAGCAGCTTTCCCCGGTACGGGAGAGGTGAAAAACTGTTTTTT.

This clone appeared a few times. The chain uses TRBV11-2 and TRBJ2-7; D is perhaps TRBD1 (5 bases). V was cut by 2 bases and J by 2 bases, with 10 bases left in between. The germline gives CDR1 SGHAT, CDR2 FQNNGV. There are 14 residues in the CDR3. The CDR3 DNA reads TGTGCCAGCAGCTTAAGGGGTCCAACCTACGAGCAGTACTTC. Translation: CASSLRGPTYEQYF.

The chain couples TRBV7-6 to TRBJ2-5, with TRBD2 as a possible D gene (6 bases). V lost 5 bases and J 4 bases, leaving 8 bases between the germline ends. This CDR3 has 12 residues. The germline gives CDR1 SGHVS, CDR2 FNYEAQ. This CDR3 is CASSDGGETQYF. The CDR3 DNA reads TGTGCCAGCAGCGACGGGGGAGAGACCCAGTACTTC.

This chain uses TRBV7-9 with TRBJ2-1; D remains unclear. CDR3 length: 15 residues. Germline loops: CDR1 SEHNR, CDR2 FQNEAQ (reference sequence). V was shortened by 0 bases and J by 5 bases, with 11 bases between the two germline ends. In nucleotides, the CDR3 is TGTGCCAGCAGCTTAGCGGGTAAGACAAACAATGAGCAGTTCTTC. The encoded protein is CASSLAGKTNNEQFF.

This clone was recorded only once. The chain couples TRBV7-3 to TRBJ2-7, with D unclear. The germline V gene encodes CDR1 SGHTA and CDR2 FQGTGA. The CDR3 loop spans 12 amino acids. Trimming stripped 1 base from V and 6 bases from J, with 7 bases between. CDR3 loop: CASSLMTGEQYF. CDR3 nucleotides: TGTGCCAGCAGCTTAATGACGGGCGAGCAGTACTTC.

The genes are TRBV19 and TRBJ1-5; 10 bases are shared with TRBD1. This CDR3 has 16 residues. Trimming removed 8 bases from V and 1 base from J; junction bases left unmatched: 8. The germline V gene has CDR1 LNHDA and CDR2 SQIVND (reference sequence). The CDR3 DNA follows: TGTGCCAGTTCCGGACAGGGGGGGAGGAGCAATCAGCCCCAGCATTTT. This gives the protein CASSGQGGRSNQPQHF.

This sequence joins TRBV6-1 and TRBJ1-5; 9 bases are shared with TRBD1. CDR3 length: 15 residues. The V and J ends lost 3 bases and 4 bases, in that order; junction bases with no gene match: 4. Per the germline V gene, CDR1 is MNHNS and CDR2 is SASEGT. CDR3 amino acids: CASSERDRGNQPQHF. CDR3 nucleotides: TGTGCCAGCAGTGAGCGTGACAGGGGGAATCAGCCCCAGCATTTT.

The table lists this clone with a count of one. The J gene is TRBJ1-5, the V gene TRBV19, with a possible D match to TRBD1 (5 bases). This CDR3 region has 17 residues. CDR1 and CDR2 (germline): LNHDA, SQIVND (reference sequence). Deletions cut 3 bases from V and 3 bases from J, with 18 bases between. This CDR3 is CASSILGYGGYNQPQHF. DNA for the CDR3: TGTGCCAGTAGTATTTTGGGGTACGGGGGTTACAATCAGCCCCAGCATTTT.

V usage is TRBV9 and J usage is TRBJ2-7; TRBD1 agrees at 7 bases. The CDR3 loop spans 15 amino acids. Germline-derived CDR1 and CDR2 are SGDLS and YYNGEE. Trimming took 0 bases from V and 5 from J; bases not matched to a gene: 8. This CDR3 reads CASSVDPGGGNEQYF. The CDR3 DNA is TGTGCCAGCAGCGTAGACCCAGGGGGTGGAAACGAGCAGTACTTC.

The V gene is TRBV7-8, the J gene TRBJ2-7; 9 bases are shared with TRBD2. The V and J ends lost 3 bases and 3 bases, in that order; junction bases with no gene match: 9. The length of the CDR3 is 16 residues. Germline V lookup: CDR1 SGHVS, CDR2 FQNEAQ. CDR3: CASSLGSGGTDYEQYF. CDR3 coding DNA: TGTGCCAGCAGCTTGGGTAGCGGGGGCACCGACTACGAGCAGTACTTC. The entire variable domain, with the rest obtained from reference TRBV7-8 and TRBJ2-7, is as follows: GAGVSQSPRYKVAKRGQDVALRCDPISGHVSLFWYQQALGQGPEFLTYFQNEAQLDKSGLPSDRFFAERPEGSVSTLKIQRTQQEDSAVYLCASSLGSGGTDYEQYFGPGTRLTVT.

CDR3 region: CASSPFPGQGEKLFF. CDR3 DNA sequence: TGCGCCAGCAGTCCTTTCCCGGGACAGGGAGAAAAACTGTTTTTT. The chain couples TRBV5-1 to TRBJ1-4, with TRBD1 matching 9 bases. With 5 bases clipped from V and 8 bases from J, the junction kept 10 bases outside the gene matches. Germline CDR1 SGHRS, CDR2 YFSETQ. CDR3 length: 15 amino acids.

This rearrangement joins TRBV27 to TRBJ2-3; D may be TRBD1 (6 bases). CDR3 length: 13 residues. Germline CDR1 reads MNHEY; CDR2 reads SMNVEV (reference sequence). The V end was cut by 6 bases, the J end by 1 base, with 8 bases between. The CDR3 DNA is TGTGCCAGCAGGAGGACAGGCACAGATACGCAGTATTTT. Protein product: CASRRTGTDTQYF.

As DNA, the CDR3 is TGTGCCAGCAGCTATACACTAGACCCATATAATTCACCCCTCCACTTT. Protein: CASSYTLDPYNSPLHF. V is TRBV9 and J is TRBJ1-6, with D unclear. V was cut by 4 bases and J by 4 bases, with 15 bases left in between. CDR1 and CDR2 from the germline V gene are SGDLS and YYNGEE. The CDR3 runs 16 residues.

This chain joins TRBV6-5 and TRBJ1-1; TRBD1 might be the D (6 bases). In germline, CDR1 is MNHEY, CDR2 SVGAGI. The germline V and J ends were trimmed by 8 bases and 1 base, with 11 bases remaining between them. The CDR3 sequence is 13 residues long. The CDR3 nucleotides are TGTGCCAGCTGCAGGGGTCAGAACACTGAAGCTTTCTTT. It is translated as CASCRGQNTEAFF.

This clone was seen more than once but under ten times. The chain uses TRBV5-1 and TRBJ2-2, with D possibly TRBD1 on 6 matching bases. This CDR3 spans 15 amino acids. Germline CDR1 is SGHRS and CDR2 is YFSETQ. Trimming cost V 0 bases and J 5 bases, with 11 bases left between them. DNA of the CDR3: TGCGCCAGCAGCTTGGGGGGACACCCAACCGGGGAGCTGTTTTTT. Its protein product is CASSLGGHPTGELFF.

The rearrangement joins TRBV11-2 to TRBJ2-2; TRBD1 matches 7 bases. Germline V gene lookup returns CDR1 SGHAT and CDR2 FQNNGV. J lost 1 base, V lost 1 base, and 0 bases had no gene match. CDR3 length equals 15 residues. For the CDR3, the DNA is TGTGCCAGCAGCTTAGGACAGGGGAACACCGGGGAGCTGTTTTTT. Protein: CASSLGQGNTGELFF.

This clone came up a few times. V usage is TRBV6-6 and J usage is TRBJ1-1, with TRBD1 as a possible D gene (5 bases). The CDR3 runs to 13 residues. The germline V gene has CDR1 MNHNY and CDR2 SVGAGI (reference sequence). V lost 8 bases, J lost 2 bases, and 12 bases lay in between. CDR3: CASLTDRNTEAFF. In DNA form, the CDR3 reads TGTGCCAGCTTGACAGACCGAAACACTGAAGCTTTCTTT.

The chain employs TRBV5-4 and TRBJ1-2; D call uncertain. This CDR3 contains 14 residues. Trimming took off 4 bases at V and 2 bases at J, with 12 bases between the two ends. The germline gives CDR1 SGHNT, CDR2 YYREEE (reference sequence). The CDR3 spells CASSLVGENYGYTF. In DNA, the CDR3 is TGTGCCAGCAGCCTCGTGGGCGAGAACTATGGCTACACCTTC.

V is TRBV12-5 and J is TRBJ2-7, with 8 positions matching TRBD1. The germline V gene encodes CDR1 LGHNT and CDR2 FRNRAP. The CDR3 is made up of 18 amino acids. With V trimmed by 3 bases and J by 4 bases, 17 bases remained unmatched. As DNA, the CDR3 is TGTGCTAGTGGTTTACAAACGGGGGTGACAGGGGTTCCATACGAGCAGTACTTC. This codes for CASGLQTGVTGVPYEQYF. Full variable domain (remainder filled in from reference TRBV12-5 and TRBJ2-7): DARVTQTPRHKVTEMGQEVTMRCQPILGHNTVFWYRQTMMQGLELLAYFRNRAPLDDSGMPKDRFSAEMPDATLATLKIQPSEPRDSAVYFCASGLQTGVTGVPYEQYFGPGTRLTVT.

This sequence joins TRBV5-1 and TRBJ2-7; TRBD1 aligns across 7 bases. Germline CDR1 SGHRS, CDR2 YFSETQ. V dropped 4 bases and J dropped 0; count of bases not matched to a gene: 4. This CDR3 comprises 14 residues. CDR3 nucleotide sequence: TGCGCCAGCAGCCTGGGACAGAACTCCTACGAGCAGTACTTC. It specifies CASSLGQNSYEQYF.

The genes are TRBV2 and TRBJ1-1, with a tentative D call TRBD1 (6 bases). The CDR3 runs to 13 residues. The V end was cut by 6 bases, the J end by 5 bases, with 13 bases between. Germline V gene lookup returns CDR1 SNHLY and CDR2 FYNNEI. CDR3 in amino acids: CASSAITGTEAFF. CDR3 in DNA: TGTGCCAGCAGCGCCATCACAGGGACTGAAGCTTTCTTT.

The chain combines TRBV21-1 with TRBJ2-3; the table calls TRBD1, which could not be checked here. TRBV21-1 is a known pseudogene. The CDR3 length is 15 residues. DNA for the CDR3: TGTGCCAGCAGAGGACACCAGAGTCGCACAGATACGCAGTATTTT. Protein sequence: CASRGHQSRTDTQYF.

The J gene is TRBJ1-3, the V gene TRBV6-1; maybe TRBD1 (6 bases). Trimming removed 0 bases from V and 2 bases from J, with 11 bases in between. CDR1 and CDR2 (germline): MNHNS, SASEGT. The CDR3 runs to 16 residues. CDR3 amino acids: CASSEASQGTGNTIYF. CDR3 nucleotides: TGTGCCAGCAGTGAAGCATCGCAGGGGACTGGAAACACCATATATTTT.

This clone was recorded only once. CDR3 residues: CASSQSIPGLAGGPSNEQFF. The CDR3 coding sequence is TGCGCCAGCAGCCAATCCATTCCGGGACTAGCGGGGGGGCCGTCCAATGAGCAGTTCTTC. The J gene is TRBJ2-1, the V gene TRBV4-1; TRBD2 matches at 16 bases. Germline V lookup: CDR1 MGHRA, CDR2 YSYEKL. V shed 2 bases, J shed 6 bases, and the junction held 13 bases outside the gene matches. The CDR3 runs to 20 residues.

The chain has TRBV9 and TRBJ1-2; no clear D gene. Trimming shortened V by 4 bases and J by 5 bases, and 12 bases separated the two germline ends. This CDR3 is 13 amino acids long. Germline values: CDR1 SGDLS, CDR2 YYNGEE. The CDR3 region is CASSKSEDYGYTF. The CDR3 DNA is TGTGCCAGCAGCAAAAGTGAGGATTATGGCTACACCTTC. Together with reference TRBV9 and TRBJ1-2, the CDR3 gives the full variable domain: DSGVTQTPKHLITATGQRVTLRCSPRSGDLSVYWYQQSLDQGLQFLIQYYNGEERAKGNILERFSAQQFPDLHSELNLSSLELGDSALYFCASSKSEDYGYTFGSGTRLTVV.

V gene TRBV27 combines with J gene TRBJ1-1; D remains ambiguous. The CDR3 is 14 residues long. Germline V CDR1 and CDR2: MNHEY, SMNVEV (reference sequence). The V end was cut by 4 bases, the J end by 1 base, with 10 bases between. The chain's CDR3 is CASSSSRGNTEAFF. CDR3 DNA sequence: TGTGCCAGCAGTTCATCTCGGGGGAACACTGAAGCTTTCTTT.